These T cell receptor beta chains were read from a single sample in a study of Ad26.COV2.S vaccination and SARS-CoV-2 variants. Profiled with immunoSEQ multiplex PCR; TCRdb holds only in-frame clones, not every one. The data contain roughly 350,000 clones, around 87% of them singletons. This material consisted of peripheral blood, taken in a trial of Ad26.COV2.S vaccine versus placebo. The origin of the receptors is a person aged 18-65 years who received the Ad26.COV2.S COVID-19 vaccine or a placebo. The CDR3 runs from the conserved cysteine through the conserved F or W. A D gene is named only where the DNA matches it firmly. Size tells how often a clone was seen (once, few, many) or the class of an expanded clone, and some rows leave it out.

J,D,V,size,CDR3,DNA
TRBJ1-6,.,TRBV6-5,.,CASSQAVEGVPLHF,TGTGCCAGCAGCCAAGCGGTGGAAGGGGTACCCCTCCACTTT
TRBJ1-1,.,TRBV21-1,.,CASSKRSLNTEAFF,TGTGCCAGCAGCAAAAGGTCCCTTAACACTGAAGCTTTCTTT
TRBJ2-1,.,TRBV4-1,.,CASSHSRMRDSYNEQFF,TGCGCCAGCAGCCACTCGCGGATGAGGGACTCCTACAATGAGCAGTTCTTC
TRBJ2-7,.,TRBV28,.,CASRAGTLYEQYF,TGTGCCAGCAGAGCCGGGACACTGTACGAGCAGTACTTC
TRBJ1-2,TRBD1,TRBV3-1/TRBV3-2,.,CASSLAGTAYGYTF,TGTGCCAGCAGCCTCGCCGGGACAGCCTATGGCTACACCTTC
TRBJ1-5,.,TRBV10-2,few,CASSDGNQPQHF,TGCGCCAGCAGCGACGGGAATCAGCCCCAGCATTTT
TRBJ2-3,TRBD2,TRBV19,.,CASSIRGGVRGADTQYF,TGTGCCAGTAGTATTCGGGGGGGCGTTAGGGGCGCAGATACGCAGTATTTT
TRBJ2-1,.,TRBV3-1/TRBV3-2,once,CASSRTGLFLEQFF,TGTGCCAGCAGCCGGACCGGACTTTTTTTGGAGCAGTTCTTC
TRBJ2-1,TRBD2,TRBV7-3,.,CASSLGGGSLNEQFF,TGTGCCAGCAGCTTAGGCGGGGGGTCTCTCAATGAGCAGTTCTTC
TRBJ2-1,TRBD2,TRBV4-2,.,CASSQVTSGGGEQFF,TGTGCCAGCAGCCAAGTGACTAGCGGGGGGGGTGAGCAGTTCTTC
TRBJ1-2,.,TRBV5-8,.,CASSPDGYGYTF,TGTGCCAGCAGCCCCGATGGCTATGGCTACACCTTC
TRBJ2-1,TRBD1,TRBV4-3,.,CASSQTGQGLFDEQFF,TGCGCCAGCAGCCAGACCGGACAGGGCCTTTTCGATGAGCAGTTCTTC
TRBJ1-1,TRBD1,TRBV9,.,CASSVVGTVDEAFF,TGTGCCAGCAGCGTAGTGGGGACAGTAGATGAAGCTTTCTTT
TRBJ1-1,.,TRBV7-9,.,CASSLVGAGGNTEAFF,TGTGCCAGCAGCTTAGTTGGGGCAGGAGGTAACACTGAAGCTTTCTTT
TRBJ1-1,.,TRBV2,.,CASSAQGTEAFF,TGTGCCAGCAGTGCCCAAGGAACTGAAGCTTTCTTT
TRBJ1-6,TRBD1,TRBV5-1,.,CASSRDRNSPLHF,TGCGCCAGCAGCCGGGACAGAAACTCACCCCTCCACTTT
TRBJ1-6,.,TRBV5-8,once,CASSLELYSPLHF,TGTGCCAGCAGCTTGGAACTTTATTCACCCCTCCACTTT
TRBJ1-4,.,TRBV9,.,CASSTPGGTEKLFF,TGTGCCAGCAGCACTCCCGGGGGAACGGAAAAACTGTTTTTT
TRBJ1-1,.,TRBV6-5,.,CASSRAGAVNTEAFF,TGTGCCAGCAGTCGAGCAGGAGCAGTGAACACTGAAGCTTTCTTT
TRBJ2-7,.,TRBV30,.,CAWSGGTYEQYF,TGTGCCTGGAGTGGCGGAACCTACGAGCAGTACTTC
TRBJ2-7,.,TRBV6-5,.,CASSSPLGKAYEQYF,TGTGCCAGCAGCTCCCCTCTGGGTAAGGCCTACGAGCAGTACTTC
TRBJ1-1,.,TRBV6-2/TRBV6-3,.,CASSYGGNTEAFF,TGTGCCAGCAGTTACGGCGGGAACACTGAAGCTTTCTTT
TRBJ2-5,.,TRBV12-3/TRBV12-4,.,CASSLIGRETQYF,TGTGCCAGCAGTTTAATAGGGAGGGAGACCCAGTACTTC
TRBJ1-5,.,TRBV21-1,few,CASTFSNQPQHF,TGTGCCAGCACCTTTAGCAATCAGCCCCAGCATTTT
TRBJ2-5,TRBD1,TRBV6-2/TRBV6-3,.,CASSSPSTGSGETQYF,TGTGCCAGCAGCTCCCCCTCGACAGGGTCGGGAGAGACCCAGTACTTC
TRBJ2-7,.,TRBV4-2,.,CASSQSGTSSSYEQYF,TGTGCCAGCAGCCAATCCGGGACGTCTAGCTCCTACGAGCAGTACTTC
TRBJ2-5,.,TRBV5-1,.,CASSLAAIFRGKRETQYF,TGCGCCAGCAGCTTGGCCGCGATCTTCCGGGGGAAGCGGGAGACCCAGTACTTC